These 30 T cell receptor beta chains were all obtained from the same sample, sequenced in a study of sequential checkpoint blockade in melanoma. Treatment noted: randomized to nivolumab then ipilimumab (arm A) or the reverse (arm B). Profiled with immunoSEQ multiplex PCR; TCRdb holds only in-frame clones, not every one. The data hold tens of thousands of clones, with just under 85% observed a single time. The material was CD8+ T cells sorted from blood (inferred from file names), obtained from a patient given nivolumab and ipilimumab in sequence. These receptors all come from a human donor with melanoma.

CDR3 sequence (DNA): TGTGCCAGCGGGGAGGGTCTCGGCTACGAGCAGTACTTC. It encodes CASGEGLGYEQYF. The chain recombines TRBV27 with TRBJ2-7; 7 nucleotides match TRBD2. CDR1 MNHEY and CDR2 SMNVEV come from the germline V gene (reference sequence). The CDR3 totals 13 residues. The junction had 7 bases not matched to a gene; V was cut back by 8 bases and J by 3 bases.

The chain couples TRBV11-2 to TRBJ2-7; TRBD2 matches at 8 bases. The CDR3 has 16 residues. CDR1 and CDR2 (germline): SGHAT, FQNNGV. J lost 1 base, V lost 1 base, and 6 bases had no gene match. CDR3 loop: CASSLVGRGVSYEQYF. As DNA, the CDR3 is TGTGCCAGCAGCTTAGTTGGGCGGGGGGTATCCTACGAGCAGTACTTC.

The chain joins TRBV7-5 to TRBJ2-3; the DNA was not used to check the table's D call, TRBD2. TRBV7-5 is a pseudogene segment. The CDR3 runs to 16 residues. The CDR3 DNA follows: TGTGCCAGAAGCAATAGTGGTAGCCAAATCACAGATACGCAGTATTTT. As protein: CARSNSGSQITDTQYF.

CDR3 sequence reads: CSVDGVVSIRSTDTQYF. The CDR3 bases are TGCAGCGTTGACGGGGTAGTATCTATAAGAAGCACAGATACGCAGTATTTT. The chain recombines TRBV29-1 with TRBJ2-3; tentative D call: TRBD2 (5 bases). CDR3 length equals 17 residues. Germline CDR1 is SQVTM and CDR2 is ANQGSEA. Trimming took off 3 bases at V and 0 bases at J, with 19 bases between the two ends.

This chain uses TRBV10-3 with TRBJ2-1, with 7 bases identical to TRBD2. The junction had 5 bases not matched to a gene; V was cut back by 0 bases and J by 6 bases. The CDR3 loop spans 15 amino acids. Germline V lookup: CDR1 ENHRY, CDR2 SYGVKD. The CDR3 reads CAISESGLVLNEQFF. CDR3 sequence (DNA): TGTGCCATCAGTGAGTCCGGACTAGTCCTCAATGAGCAGTTCTTC.

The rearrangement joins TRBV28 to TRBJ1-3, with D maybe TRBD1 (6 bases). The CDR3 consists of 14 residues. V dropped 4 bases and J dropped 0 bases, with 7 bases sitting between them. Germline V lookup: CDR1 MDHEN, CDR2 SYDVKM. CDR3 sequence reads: CASSYRASGNTIYF. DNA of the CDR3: TGTGCCAGCAGTTACAGGGCCTCTGGAAACACCATATATTTT. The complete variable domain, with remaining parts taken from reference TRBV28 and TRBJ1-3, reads DVKVTQSSRYLVKRTGEKVFLECVQDMDHENMFWYRQDPGLGLRLIYFSYDVKMKEKGDIPEGYSVSREKKERFSLILESASTNQTSMYLCASSYRASGNTIYFGEGSWLTVV.

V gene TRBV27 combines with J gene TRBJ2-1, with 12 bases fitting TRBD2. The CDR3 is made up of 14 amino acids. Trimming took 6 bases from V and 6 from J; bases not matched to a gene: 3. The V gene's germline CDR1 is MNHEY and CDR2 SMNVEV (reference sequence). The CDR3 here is CASSGLAGSNEQFF. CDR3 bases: TGTGCCAGCAGCGGACTAGCGGGGAGCAATGAGCAGTTCTTC.

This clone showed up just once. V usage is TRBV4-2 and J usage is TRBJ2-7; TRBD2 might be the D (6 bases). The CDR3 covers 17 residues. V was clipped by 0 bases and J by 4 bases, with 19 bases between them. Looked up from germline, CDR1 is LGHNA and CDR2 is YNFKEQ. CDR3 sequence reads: CASSQEEGGTAFYEQYF. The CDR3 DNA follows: TGTGCCAGCAGCCAAGAGGAAGGCGGGACGGCTTTTTACGAGCAGTACTTC.

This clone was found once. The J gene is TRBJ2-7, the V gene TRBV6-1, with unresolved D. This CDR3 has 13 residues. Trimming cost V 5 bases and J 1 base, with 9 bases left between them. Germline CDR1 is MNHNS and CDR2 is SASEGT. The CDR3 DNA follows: TGTGCCAGCAGTCTTAGCCGTTCCTACGAGCAGTACTTC. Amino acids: CASSLSRSYEQYF.

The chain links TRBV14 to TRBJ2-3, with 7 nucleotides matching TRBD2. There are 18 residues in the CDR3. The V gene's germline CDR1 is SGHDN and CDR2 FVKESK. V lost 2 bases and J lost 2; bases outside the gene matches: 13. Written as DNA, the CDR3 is TGTGCCAGCAGCCAAATGGGCGGGAGCCTTCTTCTCACAGATACGCAGTATTTT. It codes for CASSQMGGSLLLTDTQYF.

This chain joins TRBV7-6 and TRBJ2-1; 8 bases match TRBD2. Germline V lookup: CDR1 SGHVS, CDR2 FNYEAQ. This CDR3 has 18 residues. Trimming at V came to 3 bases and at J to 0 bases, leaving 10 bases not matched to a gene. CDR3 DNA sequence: TGTGCCAGCAGCTTCAACTCCGGGACTAGAAGCTCCTACAATGAGCAGTTCTTC. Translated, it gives CASSFNSGTRSSYNEQFF.

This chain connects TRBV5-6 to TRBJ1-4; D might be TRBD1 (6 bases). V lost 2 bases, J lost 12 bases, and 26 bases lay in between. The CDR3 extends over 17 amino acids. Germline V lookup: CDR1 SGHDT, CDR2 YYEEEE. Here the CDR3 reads CASSFFFIQGAPGELFF. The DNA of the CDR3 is TGTGCCAGCAGCTTCTTTTTCATACAGGGCGCTCCCGGGGAACTGTTTTTT.

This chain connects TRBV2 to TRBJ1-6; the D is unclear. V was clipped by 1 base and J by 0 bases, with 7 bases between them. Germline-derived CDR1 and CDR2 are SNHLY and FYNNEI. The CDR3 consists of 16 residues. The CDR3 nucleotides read TGTGCCAGCAGTGAAGAGTGGAGCTCCTATAATTCACCCCTCCACTTT. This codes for CASSEEWSSYNSPLHF.

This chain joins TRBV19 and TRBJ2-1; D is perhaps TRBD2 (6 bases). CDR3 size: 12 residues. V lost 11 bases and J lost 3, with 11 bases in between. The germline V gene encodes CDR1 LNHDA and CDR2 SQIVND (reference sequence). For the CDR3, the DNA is TGTGCCGTTGGGCGGGACTACAATGAGCAGTTCTTC. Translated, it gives CAVGRDYNEQFF.

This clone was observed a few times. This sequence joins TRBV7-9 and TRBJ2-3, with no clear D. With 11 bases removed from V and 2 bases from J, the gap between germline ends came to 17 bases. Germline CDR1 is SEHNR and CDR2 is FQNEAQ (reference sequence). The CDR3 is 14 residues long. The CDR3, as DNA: TGTGCCTCGCTTTCCGAGCAGGACACAGATACGCAGTATTTT. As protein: CASLSEQDTDTQYF.

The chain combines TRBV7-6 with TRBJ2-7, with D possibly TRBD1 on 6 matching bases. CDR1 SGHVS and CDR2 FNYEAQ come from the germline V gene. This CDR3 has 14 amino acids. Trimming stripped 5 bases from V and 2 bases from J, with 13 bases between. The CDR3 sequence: CASSPQGKPYEQYF. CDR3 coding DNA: TGTGCCAGCAGCCCACAGGGAAAACCCTACGAGCAGTACTTC.

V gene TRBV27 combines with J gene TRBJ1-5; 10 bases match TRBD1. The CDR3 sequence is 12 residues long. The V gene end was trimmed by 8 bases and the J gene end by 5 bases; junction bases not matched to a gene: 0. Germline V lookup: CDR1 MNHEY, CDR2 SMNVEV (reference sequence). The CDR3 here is CASGQGDQPQHF. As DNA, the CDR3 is TGTGCCAGCGGACAGGGGGATCAGCCCCAGCATTTT.

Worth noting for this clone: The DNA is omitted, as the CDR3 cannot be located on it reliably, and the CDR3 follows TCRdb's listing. The CDR3 here is CASSHRQDWGQGTGNTTYF. This sequence joins TRBV7-6 and TRBJ1-3; the table's D call of TRBD1 was not tested on the DNA. The length of the CDR3 is 19 amino acids, counting both ends. Germline V CDR1 and CDR2: SGHVS, FNYEAQ.

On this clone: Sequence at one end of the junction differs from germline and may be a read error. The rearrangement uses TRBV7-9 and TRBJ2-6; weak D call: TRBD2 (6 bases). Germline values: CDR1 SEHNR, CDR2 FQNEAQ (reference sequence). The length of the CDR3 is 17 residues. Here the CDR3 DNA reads TGTGCCAGCAGCCCCCCGGGACTGACCTCTGGGGCCAACGTCCCGACTTTC. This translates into CASSPPGLTSGANVPTF.

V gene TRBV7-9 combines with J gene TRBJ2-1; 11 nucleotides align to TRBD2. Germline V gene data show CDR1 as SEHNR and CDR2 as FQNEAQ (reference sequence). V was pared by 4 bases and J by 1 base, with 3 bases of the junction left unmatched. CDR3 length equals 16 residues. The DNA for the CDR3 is TGTGCCAGCAGCTGGCTAGCGGGAGGATCCTACAATGAGCAGTTCTTC. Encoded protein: CASSWLAGGSYNEQFF.

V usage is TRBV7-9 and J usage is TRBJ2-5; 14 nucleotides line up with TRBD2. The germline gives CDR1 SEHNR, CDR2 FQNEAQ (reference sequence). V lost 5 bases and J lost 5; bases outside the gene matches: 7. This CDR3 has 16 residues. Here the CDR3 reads CASSPTSGGAEETQYF. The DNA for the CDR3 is TGTGCCAGCAGCCCGACTAGCGGGGGGGCCGAGGAGACCCAGTACTTC.

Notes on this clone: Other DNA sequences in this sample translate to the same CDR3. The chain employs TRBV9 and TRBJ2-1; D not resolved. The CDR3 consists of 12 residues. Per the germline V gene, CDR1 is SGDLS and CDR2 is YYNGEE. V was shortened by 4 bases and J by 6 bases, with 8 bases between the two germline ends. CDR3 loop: CASSPGGNEQFF. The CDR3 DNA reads TGTGCCAGCAGCCCGGGTGGCAATGAGCAGTTCTTC.

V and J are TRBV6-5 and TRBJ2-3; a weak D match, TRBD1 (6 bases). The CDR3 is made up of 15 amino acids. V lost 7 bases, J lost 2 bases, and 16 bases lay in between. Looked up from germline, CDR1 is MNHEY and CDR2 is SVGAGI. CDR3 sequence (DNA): TGTGCCAGCACCCAGGACAGACATTACACAGATACGCAGTATTTT. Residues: CASTQDRHYTDTQYF.

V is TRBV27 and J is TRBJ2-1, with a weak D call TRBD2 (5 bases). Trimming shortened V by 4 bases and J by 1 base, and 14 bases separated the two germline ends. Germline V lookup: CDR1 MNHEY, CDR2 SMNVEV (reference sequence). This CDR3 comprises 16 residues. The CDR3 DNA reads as TGTGCCAGCAGTTCCCAACTAGGCTCTTCCTACAATGAGCAGTTCTTC. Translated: CASSSQLGSSYNEQFF.

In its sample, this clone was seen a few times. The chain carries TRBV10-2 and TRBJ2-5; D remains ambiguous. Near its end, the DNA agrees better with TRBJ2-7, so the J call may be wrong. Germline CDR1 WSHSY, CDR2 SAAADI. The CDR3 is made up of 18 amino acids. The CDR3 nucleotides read TGCGCCAGCAGTGAGTATCCTTTGGCGGCAGACCGATCCTACGAGCAGTACTTC. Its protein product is CASSEYPLAADRSYEQYF.

The chain's CDR3 is CASSTDFNQPQHF. CDR3 nucleotides: TGTGCCAGCAGCACAGATTTCAATCAGCCCCAGCATTTT. The chain joins TRBV6-5 to TRBJ1-5; D ambiguous. V was pared by 6 bases and J by 3 bases, with 9 bases between. Germline values: CDR1 MNHEY, CDR2 SVGAGI. This CDR3 is 13 amino acids long.

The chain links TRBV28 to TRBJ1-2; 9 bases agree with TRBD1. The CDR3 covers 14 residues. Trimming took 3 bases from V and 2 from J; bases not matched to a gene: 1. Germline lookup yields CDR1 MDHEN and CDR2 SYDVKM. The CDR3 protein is CASSFGTGNYGYTF. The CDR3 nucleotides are TGTGCCAGCAGTTTTGGGACAGGGAACTATGGCTACACCTTC.

This chain's CDR3 is CASSARGQGDYGYTF. The CDR3 coding sequence is TGTGCCAGCAGCGCCCGGGGACAGGGTGACTATGGCTACACCTTC. The gene calls are TRBV13 and TRBJ1-2; the match to TRBD1 covers 9 bases. CDR3 length equals 15 residues. Looked up from germline, CDR1 is PRHDT and CDR2 is FYEKMQ (reference sequence). Germline trimming cut 5 bases from V and 3 bases from J; bases unmatched to any gene: 7.

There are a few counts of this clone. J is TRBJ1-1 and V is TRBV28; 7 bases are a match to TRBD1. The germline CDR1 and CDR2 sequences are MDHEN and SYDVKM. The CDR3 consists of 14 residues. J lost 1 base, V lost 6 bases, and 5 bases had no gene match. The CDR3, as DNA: TGTGCCAGCAGACCGGGACAGACGAACACTGAAGCTTTCTTT. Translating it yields CASRPGQTNTEAFF.

For the CDR3, the DNA is TGTGCCAGCAGCCCCTTGTCGGACAGCTCCACCGGGGAGCTGTTTTTT. It encodes CASSPLSDSSTGELFF. The rearrangement joins TRBV9 to TRBJ2-2, with a weak D call TRBD1 (6 bases). With 4 bases removed from V and 4 bases from J, the gap between germline ends came to 17 bases. Germline CDR1 and CDR2: SGDLS and YYNGEE. The CDR3 loop spans 16 amino acids.